The next 10 T cell receptor beta chains were all read from a single sample in a study of blood T cell repertoires in COVID-19. The data were produced by immunoSEQ multiplex PCR, yet TCRdb's version contains in-frame clones alone and is incomplete. Altogether some 110,000 clones are present, approximately 82% being singletons, with the ten largest covering 2% to 2.5%. The sample consisted of peripheral blood. All receptors derive from a man younger than 45 with acute or convalescent COVID-19.

This rearrangement joins TRBV7-9 to TRBJ1-2; D remains unclear. The CDR3 is 14 residues long. Germline CDR1 SEHNR, CDR2 FQNEAQ (reference sequence). V gave up 1 base and J gave up 1 base, with 7 bases separating them. The CDR3 loop reads CASSLGGLNYGYTF. The CDR3 nucleotides read TGTGCCAGCAGCTTAGGAGGTCTTAACTATGGCTACACCTTC.

The chain carries TRBV2 and TRBJ1-1, with D maybe TRBD1 (6 bases). Deletions cut 6 bases from V and 0 bases from J, with 8 bases between. Germline CDR1 SNHLY, CDR2 FYNNEI. The CDR3 runs to 13 residues. CDR3 sequence (DNA): TGTGCCAGCAGGGACAGATTGAACACTGAAGCTTTCTTT. Translating gives CASRDRLNTEAFF.

The rearrangement joins TRBV4-2 to TRBJ1-1; D is unclear. The length of the CDR3 is 13 residues. Germline V gene data show CDR1 as LGHNA and CDR2 as YNFKEQ. V lost 0 bases and J 10 bases, leaving 12 bases between the germline ends. CDR3: CASSQDSFSGAFF. The CDR3 coding sequence is TGTGCCAGCAGCCAAGATTCATTTTCCGGAGCTTTCTTT.

This rearrangement joins TRBV19 to TRBJ1-5, with D possibly TRBD1 on 5 matching bases. V was cut by 7 bases and J by 3 bases, with 16 bases left in between. Germline V lookup: CDR1 LNHDA, CDR2 SQIVND (reference sequence). CDR3 size: 15 residues. The CDR3 here is CASILKGALNQPQHF. In DNA form, the CDR3 reads TGTGCCAGTATTTTGAAAGGGGCGCTCAATCAGCCCCAGCATTTT.

The chain uses TRBV4-1 and TRBJ2-7; TRBD1 is a possible D gene (5 bases). V lost 0 bases to trimming and J lost 5 bases, with 14 bases between them. This CDR3 has 15 residues. Germline V gene sequence: CDR1 MGHRA, CDR2 YSYEKL. This chain's CDR3 is CASSQEAFRDDEQYV. The DNA for the CDR3 is TGCGCCAGCAGCCAAGAGGCGTTCAGGGATGACGAGCAGTACGTC.

A few counts support this clone. J is TRBJ2-5 and V is TRBV19; 7 bases match TRBD1. The germline gives CDR1 LNHDA, CDR2 SQIVND (reference sequence). J was trimmed by 6 bases and V by 1 base; bases with no gene match: 5. The CDR3 spans 14 residues. The DNA for the CDR3 is TGTGCCAGTAGTATAGGGGCAGGGGGAAAGACCCAGTACTTC. Translation gives CASSIGAGGKTQYF.

The V gene is TRBV5-6, the J gene TRBJ1-2, with unresolved D. CDR1 and CDR2 from the germline V gene are SGHDT and YYEEEE. Trimming stripped 0 bases from V and 8 bases from J, with 11 bases between. The CDR3 runs 13 residues. CDR3 sequence: CASSLVRGLGYTF. In nucleotides, the CDR3 is TGTGCCAGCAGCTTGGTAAGAGGTTTGGGCTACACCTTC.

The chain has TRBV19 and TRBJ2-3, with 10 bases identical to TRBD2. Germline V gene lookup returns CDR1 LNHDA and CDR2 SQIVND (reference sequence). The J segment lost 0 bases and the V segment lost 3 bases, leaving 3 bases of the junction unmatched. This CDR3 contains 16 residues. The CDR3 here is CASSMVLAGSTDTQYF. The DNA for the CDR3 is TGTGCCAGTAGTATGGTACTAGCGGGGAGCACAGATACGCAGTATTTT.

This rearrangement joins TRBV4-3 to TRBJ1-4; 10 bases fit TRBD1. V was pared by 0 bases and J by 7 bases, with 5 bases of the junction left unmatched. This CDR3 spans 16 amino acids. Germline CDR1 is LGHNA and CDR2 is YSLEER. The CDR3 spells CASSQDQGQGLEKLFF. CDR3 sequence (DNA): TGCGCCAGCAGCCAAGATCAGGGACAGGGGCTTGAAAAACTGTTTTTT.

This sequence joins TRBV19 and TRBJ2-7; 9 bases line up with TRBD2. Germline-derived CDR1 and CDR2 are LNHDA and SQIVND (reference sequence). CDR3 length: 14 residues. Germline trimming cut 1 base from V and 6 bases from J; bases unmatched to any gene: 4. The DNA of the CDR3 is TGTGCCAGTAGTATAGCAGCGGGAGGATTCGAGCAGTACGTC. Translated: CASSIAAGGFEQYV.